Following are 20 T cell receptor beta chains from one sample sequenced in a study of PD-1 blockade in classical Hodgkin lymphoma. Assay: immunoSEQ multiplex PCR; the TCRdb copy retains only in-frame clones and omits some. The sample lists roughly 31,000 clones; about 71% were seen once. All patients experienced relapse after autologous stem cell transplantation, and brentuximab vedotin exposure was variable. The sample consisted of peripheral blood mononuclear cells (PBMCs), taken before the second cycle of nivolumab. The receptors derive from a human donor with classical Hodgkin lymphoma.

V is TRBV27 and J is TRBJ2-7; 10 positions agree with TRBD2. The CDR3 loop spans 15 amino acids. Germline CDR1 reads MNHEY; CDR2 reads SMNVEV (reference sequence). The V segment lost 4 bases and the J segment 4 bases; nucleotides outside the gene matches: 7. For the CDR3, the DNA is TGTGCCAGCAGTTCATCTAGCGGGAGAGGGTACGAGCAGTACTTC. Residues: CASSSSSGRGYEQYF.

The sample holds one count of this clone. In DNA form, the CDR3 reads TGTGCCAGCAGTAGCCAGGGTAGCAATCAGCCCCAGCATTTT. This translates into CASSSQGSNQPQHF. The V gene is TRBV6-1, the J gene TRBJ1-5, with D possibly matching TRBD1 (5 bases). V lost 5 bases and J lost 0, with 8 bases in between. The CDR3 totals 14 residues. Germline CDR1 is MNHNS and CDR2 is SASEGT.

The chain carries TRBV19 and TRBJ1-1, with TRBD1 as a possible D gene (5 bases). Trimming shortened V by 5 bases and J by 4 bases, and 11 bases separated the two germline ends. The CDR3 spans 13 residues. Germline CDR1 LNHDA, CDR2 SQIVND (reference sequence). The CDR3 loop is CASSSLGGTEAFF. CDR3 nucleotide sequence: TGTGCCAGTAGTTCCCTCGGGGGCACTGAAGCTTTCTTT.

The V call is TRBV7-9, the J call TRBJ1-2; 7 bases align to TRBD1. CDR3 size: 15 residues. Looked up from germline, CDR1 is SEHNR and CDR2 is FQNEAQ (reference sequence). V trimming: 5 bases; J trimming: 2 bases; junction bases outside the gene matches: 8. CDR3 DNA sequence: TGTGCCAGCAGCCACACCGACAGGGCAAACTATGGCTACACCTTC. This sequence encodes CASSHTDRANYGYTF.

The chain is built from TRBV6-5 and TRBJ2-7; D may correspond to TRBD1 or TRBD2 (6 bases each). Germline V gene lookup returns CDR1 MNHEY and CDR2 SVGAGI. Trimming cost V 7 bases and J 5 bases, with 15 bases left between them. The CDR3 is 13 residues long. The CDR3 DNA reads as TGTGCCAGCACCGGGGGCCCTGGGGACGAGCAGTACTTC. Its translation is CASTGGPGDEQYF.

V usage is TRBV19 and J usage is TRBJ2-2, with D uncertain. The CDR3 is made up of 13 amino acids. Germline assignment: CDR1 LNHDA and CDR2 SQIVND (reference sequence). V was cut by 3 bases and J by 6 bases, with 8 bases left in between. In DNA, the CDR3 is TGTGCCAGTAGTATCAAATTGTCCGGGGAGCTGTTTTTT. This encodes CASSIKLSGELFF.

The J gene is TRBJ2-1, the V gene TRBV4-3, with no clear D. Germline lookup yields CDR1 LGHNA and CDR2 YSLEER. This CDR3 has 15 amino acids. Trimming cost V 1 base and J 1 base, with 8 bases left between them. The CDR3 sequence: CASSQVYSSYNEQFF. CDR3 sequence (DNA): TGCGCCAGCAGCCAAGTCTACTCTTCCTACAATGAGCAGTTCTTC.

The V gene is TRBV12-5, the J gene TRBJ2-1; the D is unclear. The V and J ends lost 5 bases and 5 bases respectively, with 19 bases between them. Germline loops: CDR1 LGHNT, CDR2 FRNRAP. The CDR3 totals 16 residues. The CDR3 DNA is TGTGCTAGTGGTCCCGCCGGTGGCCCTGGGGACAATGAGCAGTTCTTC. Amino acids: CASGPAGGPGDNEQFF.

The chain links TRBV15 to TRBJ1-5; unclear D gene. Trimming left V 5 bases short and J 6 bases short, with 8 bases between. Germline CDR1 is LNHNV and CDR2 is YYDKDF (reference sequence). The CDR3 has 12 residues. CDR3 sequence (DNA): TGTGCCACCAGCTCACATGGTCAGCCCCAGCATTTT. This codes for CATSSHGQPQHF. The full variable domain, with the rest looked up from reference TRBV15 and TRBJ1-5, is DAMVIQNPRYQVTQFGKPVTLSCSQTLNHNVMYWYQQKSSQAPKLLFHYYDKDFNNEADTPDNFQSRRPNTSFCFLDIRSPGLGDTAMYLCATSSHGQPQHFGDGTRLSIL.

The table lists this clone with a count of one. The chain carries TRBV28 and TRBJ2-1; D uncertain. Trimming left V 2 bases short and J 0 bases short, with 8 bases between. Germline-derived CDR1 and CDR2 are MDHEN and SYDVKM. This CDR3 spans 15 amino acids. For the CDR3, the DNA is TGTGCCAGCAGTTTACTGGCGTTCTCCTACAATGAGCAGTTCTTC. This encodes CASSLLAFSYNEQFF.

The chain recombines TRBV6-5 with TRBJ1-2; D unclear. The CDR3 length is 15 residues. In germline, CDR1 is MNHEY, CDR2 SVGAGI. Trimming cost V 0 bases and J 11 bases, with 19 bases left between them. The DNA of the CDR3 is TGTGCCAGCAGTTACTCGGCGAAGGGCGGGCGGACTTACACCTTC. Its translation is CASSYSAKGGRTYTF.

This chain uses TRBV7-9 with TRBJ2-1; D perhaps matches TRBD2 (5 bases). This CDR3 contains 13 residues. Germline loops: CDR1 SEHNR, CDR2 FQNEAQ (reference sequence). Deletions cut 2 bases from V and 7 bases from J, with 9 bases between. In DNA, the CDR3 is TGTGCCAGCAGCTTATCTTCGGGAAATGAGCAGTTCTTC. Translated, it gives CASSLSSGNEQFF.

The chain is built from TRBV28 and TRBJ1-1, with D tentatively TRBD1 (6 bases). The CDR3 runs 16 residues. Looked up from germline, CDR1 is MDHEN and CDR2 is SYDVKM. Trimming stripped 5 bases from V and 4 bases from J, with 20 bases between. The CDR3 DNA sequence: TGTGCCAGCAGTCGGACTCCACAGGGCAGAGTCACTGAAGCTTTCTTT. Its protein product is CASSRTPQGRVTEAFF.

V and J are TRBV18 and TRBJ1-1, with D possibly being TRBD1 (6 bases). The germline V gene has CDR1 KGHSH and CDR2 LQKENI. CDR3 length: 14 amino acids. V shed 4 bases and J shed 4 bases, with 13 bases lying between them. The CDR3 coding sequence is TGTGCCAGCTCACTACAGGGAGGAGGCACTGAAGCTTTCTTT. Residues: CASSLQGGGTEAFF.

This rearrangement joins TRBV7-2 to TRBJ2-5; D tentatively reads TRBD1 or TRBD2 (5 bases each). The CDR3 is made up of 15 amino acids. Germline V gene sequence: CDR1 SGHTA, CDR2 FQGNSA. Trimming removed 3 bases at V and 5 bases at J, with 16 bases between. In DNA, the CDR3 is TGTGCCAGCAGCTTTGGGGGACGGACGAGGGAGACCCAGTACTTC. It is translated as CASSFGGRTRETQYF.

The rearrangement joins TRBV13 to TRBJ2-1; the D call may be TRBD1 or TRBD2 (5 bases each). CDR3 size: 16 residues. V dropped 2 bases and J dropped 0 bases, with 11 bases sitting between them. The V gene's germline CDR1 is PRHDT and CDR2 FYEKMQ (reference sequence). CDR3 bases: TGTGCCAGCAGCTTACAGGGACCGAGCTCCTACAATGAGCAGTTCTTC. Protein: CASSLQGPSSYNEQFF.

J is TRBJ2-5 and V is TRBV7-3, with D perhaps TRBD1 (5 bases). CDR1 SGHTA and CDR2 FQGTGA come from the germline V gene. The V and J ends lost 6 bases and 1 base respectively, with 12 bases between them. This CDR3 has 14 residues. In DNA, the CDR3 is TGTGCCAGCAGTCAGGGCGGAGTCCAAGAGACCCAGTACTTC. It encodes CASSQGGVQETQYF.

CDR3 sequence: CASSSVPPGLYTF. Written as DNA, the CDR3 is TGTGCCAGCAGCTCCGTTCCCCCAGGACTCTACACCTTC. The genes are TRBV7-8 and TRBJ1-2; D not certain. CDR1 is SGHVS, CDR2 FQNEAQ, per germline. CDR3 length: 13 residues. V lost 4 bases to trimming and J lost 10 bases, with 16 bases between them. The complete variable domain, with remaining parts taken from reference TRBV7-8 and TRBJ1-2, reads GAGVSQSPRYKVAKRGQDVALRCDPISGHVSLFWYQQALGQGPEFLTYFQNEAQLDKSGLPSDRFFAERPEGSVSTLKIQRTQQEDSAVYLCASSSVPPGLYTFGSGTRLTVV.

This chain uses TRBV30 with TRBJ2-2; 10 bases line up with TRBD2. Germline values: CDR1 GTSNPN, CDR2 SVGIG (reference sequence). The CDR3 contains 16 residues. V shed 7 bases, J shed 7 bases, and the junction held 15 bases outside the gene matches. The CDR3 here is CAFPQLAGAFGGELFF. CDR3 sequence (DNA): TGTGCCTTCCCCCAGCTAGCGGGGGCCTTCGGCGGGGAGCTGTTTTTT.

CDR3 sequence (DNA): TGTGCCAGCAGCTTGGCCCTCACTAGCGGGAGGAACACCGGGGAGCTGTTTTTT. This gives the protein CASSLALTSGRNTGELFF. The gene calls are TRBV5-6 and TRBJ2-2, with 11 nucleotides matching TRBD2. Germline V CDR1 and CDR2: SGHDT, YYEEEE. The CDR3 covers 18 residues. J gave up 1 base and V 0 bases, and 5 bases lay outside the gene matches.